Listed below are T cell receptor beta chains from one sample, sequenced in a study of blood T cell repertoires in COVID-19. Assay used: immunoSEQ multiplex PCR; TCRdb lists only in-frame clones, some missing. The table lists 75,000 to 100,000 clones, around 80% of them singletons. The sequencing input was peripheral blood. The receptors shown here come from a man between 50 and 59 years old with active or convalescent COVID-19. Each CDR3 is given with its conserved first and last residue. A D gene is named only where the DNA matches it firmly. Only some rows state a clone size, as once, few, many or a class for expanded clones.

d_gene,abundance,j_gene,v_gene,CDR3aa
-,-,TRBJ1-4,TRBV4-1,CASKREGRGNEKLFF
TRBD1,-,TRBJ2-1,TRBV9,CASSVVGTGSSYNEQFF
-,-,TRBJ2-3,TRBV12-3/TRBV12-4,CASSSSADTQYF
-,-,TRBJ1-4,TRBV6-2/TRBV6-3,CASSDSLNEKLFF
-,-,TRBJ1-4,TRBV2,CASSGPGGREKLFF
-,once,TRBJ1-5,TRBV4-1,CASSQRGESQPQHF
TRBD1,-,TRBJ1-6,TRBV6-5,CASRGQGNSPLHF
-,once,TRBJ1-2,TRBV2,CASSQQSLYGYTF
-,-,TRBJ1-4,TRBV7-8,CASSSPGRGEKLFF
TRBD1,-,TRBJ1-2,TRBV19,CASSAGTGNGYTF
-,-,TRBJ1-1,TRBV28,CATSSWRLNTEAFF
TRBD2,-,TRBJ2-3,TRBV5-8,CASSLKAGERGEKGDTQYF
TRBD1,few,TRBJ1-1,TRBV28,CATLDRDWAFF
-,-,TRBJ2-2,TRBV7-8,CASSQWTTNTGELFF
-,-,TRBJ1-4,TRBV21-1,CASSARVYEKLFF
TRBD2,-,TRBJ2-5,TRBV5-4,CASSKTSGEEETQYF
-,-,TRBJ1-3,TRBV6-1,CASSEGANGNTIYF
-,-,TRBJ2-7,TRBV9,CASSVGVGGEQYF
-,-,TRBJ2-3,TRBV5-1,CASSSEETSTDTQYF
-,-,TRBJ1-2,TRBV30,CAWSLERDYGYTF
-,-,TRBJ2-1,TRBV7-6,CASSPWANNEQFF
-,-,TRBJ1-2,TRBV30,CAWMTGGYGYTF
TRBD2,-,TRBJ2-5,TRBV6-5,CASSMGGGVETQYF
TRBD1,-,TRBJ2-5,TRBV2,CASRTGGKETQYF
-,-,TRBJ2-1,TRBV6-5,CASRFSGANEQFF
TRBD2,-,TRBJ2-7,TRBV6-1,CASSKSGGATYEQYF